Listed below are T cell receptor beta chains from one sample, sequenced in a study of cytomegalovirus exposure and HLA in healthy donors. Sequencing was performed with immunoSEQ multiplex PCR; in TCRdb, only in-frame clones are kept and a portion is missing. In the table there are about 120,000 clones, 83% of which are singletons. The sample taken for sequencing was PBMCs. These receptors all stem from a woman aged 40 to 49 in good health and CMV-seropositive. CDR3s include the opening cysteine and the closing phenylalanine or tryptophan. The order of the fields is D gene, clone size, V gene, J gene, CDR3 DNA, CDR3 protein. D genes are given only for firm matches. Clone size appears in some rows only: once, few, many, or a class for an expanded clone.

d_gene: TRBD2; abundance: NA; v_gene: TRBV11-3; j_gene: TRBJ2-2; CDR3nt: TGTGCCAGCAGCTCACAGACTAGCGGGAGTATTCCCGGGGAGCTGTTTTTT; CDR3aa: CASSSQTSGSIPGELFF
d_gene: NA; abundance: NA; v_gene: TRBV7-8; j_gene: TRBJ2-1; CDR3nt: TGTGCCAGCAACCCCGGGACTGTCAGAGGTGGGCAGTTCTTC; CDR3aa: CASNPGTVRGGQFF
d_gene: TRBD1; abundance: once; v_gene: TRBV27; j_gene: TRBJ2-7; CDR3nt: TGTGCCAGCAGTTTATGGACAGGGGGCGAGCAGTACTTC; CDR3aa: CASSLWTGGEQYF
d_gene: NA; abundance: few; v_gene: TRBV4-3; j_gene: TRBJ2-2; CDR3nt: TGCGCCAGCAGCCAAGGACTTGACACCGGGGAGCTGTTTTTT; CDR3aa: CASSQGLDTGELFF
d_gene: NA; abundance: NA; v_gene: TRBV5-1; j_gene: TRBJ2-3; CDR3nt: TGCGCCAGCAGCTGGGCAGGGTGGGGCACAGATACGCAGTATTTT; CDR3aa: CASSWAGWGTDTQYF
d_gene: TRBD2; abundance: NA; v_gene: TRBV4-1; j_gene: TRBJ2-5; CDR3nt: TGCGCCAGCAGCCACCTCCCTCCGGGACTAACACAAGAGACCCAGTACTTC; CDR3aa: CASSHLPPGLTQETQYF
d_gene: NA; abundance: NA; v_gene: TRBV29-1; j_gene: TRBJ2-7; CDR3nt: TGCAGCGTTGACAACAGCTACGAGCAGTACTTC; CDR3aa: CSVDNSYEQYF
d_gene: NA; abundance: NA; v_gene: TRBV10-3; j_gene: TRBJ1-1; CDR3nt: TGTGCCATCAGTGAGTCGGAGGGGAACACTGAAGCTTTCTTT; CDR3aa: CAISESEGNTEAFF
d_gene: NA; abundance: NA; v_gene: TRBV29-1; j_gene: TRBJ2-3; CDR3nt: TGCAGCGTTGAAAACGGGGGCACAGATACGCAGTATTTT; CDR3aa: CSVENGGTDTQYF
d_gene: TRBD1; abundance: NA; v_gene: TRBV18; j_gene: TRBJ1-5; CDR3nt: TGTGCCAGCTCACCGAACCAGGGGGGAAATCAGCCCCAGCATTTT; CDR3aa: CASSPNQGGNQPQHF
d_gene: NA; abundance: NA; v_gene: TRBV28; j_gene: TRBJ2-5; CDR3nt: TGTGCCAGCAGTCTAAGACTGAGCACACAAGAGACCCAGTACTTC; CDR3aa: CASSLRLSTQETQYF
d_gene: NA; abundance: few; v_gene: TRBV7-6; j_gene: TRBJ2-7; CDR3nt: TGTGCCAGCAGCTTAGCACAGGATGGCTACGAGCAGTACTTC; CDR3aa: CASSLAQDGYEQYF
d_gene: NA; abundance: NA; v_gene: TRBV11-2; j_gene: TRBJ1-3; CDR3nt: TGTGCCAGCAGCTCGATCCGGGACAAGCCTGGAAACACCATATATTTT; CDR3aa: CASSSIRDKPGNTIYF
d_gene: NA; abundance: few; v_gene: TRBV18; j_gene: TRBJ2-5; CDR3nt: TGTGCCAGCTCACAATCCGGGAAAATCCAAGAGACCCAGTACTTC; CDR3aa: CASSQSGKIQETQYF
d_gene: TRBD1; abundance: NA; v_gene: TRBV28; j_gene: TRBJ2-7; CDR3nt: TGTGCCAGCAGTTTACAGCTCGACGGGACAGGGATCTCCTACGAGCAGTACTTC; CDR3aa: CASSLQLDGTGISYEQYF
d_gene: TRBD2; abundance: NA; v_gene: TRBV2; j_gene: TRBJ2-7; CDR3nt: TGTGCCAGCAGAGAGACTAGCGGGAGTTACGAGCAGTACTTC; CDR3aa: CASRETSGSYEQYF
d_gene: TRBD2; abundance: once; v_gene: TRBV7-9; j_gene: TRBJ2-7; CDR3nt: TGTTCCAGCATCGGCGGGGGGGGGCACTACGAGCAGTACTTC; CDR3aa: CSSIGGGGHYEQYF
d_gene: NA; abundance: NA; v_gene: TRBV7-3; j_gene: TRBJ1-2; CDR3nt: TGTGCCAGCAGCACAGGGACCGGGACAAGGACTGGCTACACCTTC; CDR3aa: CASSTGTGTRTGYTF
d_gene: NA; abundance: NA; v_gene: TRBV6-1; j_gene: TRBJ2-6; CDR3nt: TGTGCCAGCAGTGTAGGTGAGGGAGACACTGGGGCCAACGTCCTGACTTTC; CDR3aa: CASSVGEGDTGANVLTF
d_gene: NA; abundance: NA; v_gene: TRBV6-5; j_gene: TRBJ2-1; CDR3nt: TGTGCCAGCAGTTACTCGAGGTCCCACAATGAGCAGTTCTTC; CDR3aa: CASSYSRSHNEQFF
d_gene: TRBD2; abundance: NA; v_gene: TRBV28; j_gene: TRBJ2-3; CDR3nt: TGTGCCAGCAGTTTGCTAGCGGGAGACGGAAAAGATACGCAGTATTTT; CDR3aa: CASSLLAGDGKDTQYF
d_gene: TRBD1; abundance: NA; v_gene: TRBV28; j_gene: TRBJ2-5; CDR3nt: TGTGCCAGCAGTTCTGGTGGACAGGGGGCAGGTGAGACCCAGTACTTC; CDR3aa: CASSSGGQGAGETQYF
d_gene: NA; abundance: few; v_gene: TRBV9; j_gene: TRBJ2-2; CDR3nt: TGTGCCAGCAGCGTAGAGCAGGGCGGACCCTCGGGGAACACCGGGGAGCTGTTTTTT; CDR3aa: CASSVEQGGPSGNTGELFF
d_gene: NA; abundance: NA; v_gene: TRBV14; j_gene: TRBJ2-7; CDR3nt: TGTGCCAGCAGTCCCTTGGCAGGGCTCTACGAGCAGTACTTC; CDR3aa: CASSPLAGLYEQYF
d_gene: NA; abundance: NA; v_gene: TRBV5-1; j_gene: TRBJ2-2; CDR3nt: TGCGCCAGCAGCGGAGGCGACACCGGGGAGCTGTTTTTT; CDR3aa: CASSGGDTGELFF
d_gene: TRBD1; abundance: NA; v_gene: TRBV29-1; j_gene: TRBJ1-2; CDR3nt: TGCAGCGTGCGGACAGGGGTTTACTATGGCTACACCTTC; CDR3aa: CSVRTGVYYGYTF
d_gene: NA; abundance: once; v_gene: TRBV19; j_gene: TRBJ2-1; CDR3nt: TGTGCCAGTAAACAGGGAGACTACAATGAGCAGTTCTTC; CDR3aa: CASKQGDYNEQFF
d_gene: TRBD1; abundance: NA; v_gene: TRBV5-8; j_gene: TRBJ1-5; CDR3nt: TGTGCCAGCAGCATGGGACAGGTCAGCAATCAGCCCCAGCATTTT; CDR3aa: CASSMGQVSNQPQHF
d_gene: NA; abundance: NA; v_gene: TRBV28; j_gene: TRBJ2-2; CDR3nt: TGTGCCAGCAGTGTGGACAGCAGAAACACCGGGGAGCTGTTTTTT; CDR3aa: CASSVDSRNTGELFF
d_gene: NA; abundance: few; v_gene: TRBV21-1; j_gene: TRBJ2-7; CDR3nt: TGTGCCAGCAGCAACTTTTCCGGGACACACTCCTACGAGCAGTACTTC; CDR3aa: CASSNFSGTHSYEQYF